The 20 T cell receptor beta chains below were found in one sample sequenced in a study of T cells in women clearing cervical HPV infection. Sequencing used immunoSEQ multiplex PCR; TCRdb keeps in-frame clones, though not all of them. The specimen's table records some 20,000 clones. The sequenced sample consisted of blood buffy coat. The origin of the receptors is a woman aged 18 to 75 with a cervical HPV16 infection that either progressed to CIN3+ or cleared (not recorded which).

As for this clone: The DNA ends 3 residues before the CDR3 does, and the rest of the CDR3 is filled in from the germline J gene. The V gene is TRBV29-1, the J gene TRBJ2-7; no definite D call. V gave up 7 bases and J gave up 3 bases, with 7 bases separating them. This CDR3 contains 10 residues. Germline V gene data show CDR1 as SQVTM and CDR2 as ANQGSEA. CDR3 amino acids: CSAYLYEQYF. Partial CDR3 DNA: TGCAGCGCCTACCTCTACGAG.

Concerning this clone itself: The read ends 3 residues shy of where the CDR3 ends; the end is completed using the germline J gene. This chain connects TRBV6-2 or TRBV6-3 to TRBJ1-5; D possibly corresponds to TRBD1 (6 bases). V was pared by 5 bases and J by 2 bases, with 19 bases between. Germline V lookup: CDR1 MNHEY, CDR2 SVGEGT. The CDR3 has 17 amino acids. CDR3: CASSTWDTFLRNQPQHF. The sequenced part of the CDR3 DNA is TGTGCCAGCAGTACCTGGGACACCTTTCTCCGCAATCAGCCC.

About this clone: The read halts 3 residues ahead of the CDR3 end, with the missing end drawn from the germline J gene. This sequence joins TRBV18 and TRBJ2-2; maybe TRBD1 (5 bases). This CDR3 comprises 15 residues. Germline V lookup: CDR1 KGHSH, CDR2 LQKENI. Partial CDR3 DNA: TGTGCCAGCTCACCACCTAGCTCTGGGGCCAACGTG. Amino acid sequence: CASSPPSSGANV. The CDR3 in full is CASSPPSSGANVLFF.

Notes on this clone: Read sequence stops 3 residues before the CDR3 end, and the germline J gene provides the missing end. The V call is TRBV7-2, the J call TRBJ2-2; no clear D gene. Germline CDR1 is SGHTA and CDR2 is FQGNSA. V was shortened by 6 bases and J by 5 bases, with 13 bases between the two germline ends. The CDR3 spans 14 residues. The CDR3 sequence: CASSISRPTGELFF. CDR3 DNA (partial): TGTGCCAGCAGTATTAGCAGACCGACCGGGGAG.

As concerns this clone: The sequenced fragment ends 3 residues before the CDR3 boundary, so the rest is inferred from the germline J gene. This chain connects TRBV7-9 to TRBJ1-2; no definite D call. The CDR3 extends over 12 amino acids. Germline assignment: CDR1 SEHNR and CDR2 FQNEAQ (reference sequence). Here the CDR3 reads CASSLERWGYTF. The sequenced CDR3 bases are TGTGCCAGCAGCTTAGAACGGTGGGGC.

The covered CDR3 bases are TGTGCCAGCAGCACGCTCGGACTGGAAGATACC. Protein: CASSTLGLEDT. The CDR3 as a whole reads CASSTLGLEDTYTF. The chain combines TRBV7-2 with TRBJ1-2, with unresolved D. The DNA ends 3 residues before the CDR3 does, and the rest of the CDR3 is filled in from the germline J gene. The CDR3 covers 14 residues. In germline, CDR1 is SGHTA, CDR2 FQGNSA.

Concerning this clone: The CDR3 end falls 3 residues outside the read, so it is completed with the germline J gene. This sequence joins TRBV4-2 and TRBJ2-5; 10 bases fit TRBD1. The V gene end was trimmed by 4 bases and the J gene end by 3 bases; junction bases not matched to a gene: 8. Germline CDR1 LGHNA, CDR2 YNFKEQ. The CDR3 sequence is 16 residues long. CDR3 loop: CASSLRPGTGEETQYF. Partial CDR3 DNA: TGTGCCAGCAGCCTTAGACCAGGGACAGGGGAAGAGACC.

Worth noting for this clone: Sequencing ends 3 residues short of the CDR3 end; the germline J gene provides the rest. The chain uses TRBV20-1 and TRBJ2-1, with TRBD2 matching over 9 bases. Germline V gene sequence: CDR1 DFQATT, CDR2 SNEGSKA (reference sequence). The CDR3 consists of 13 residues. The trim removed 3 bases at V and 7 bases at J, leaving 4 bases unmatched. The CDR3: CSARELAGNEQFF. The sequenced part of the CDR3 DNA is TGCAGTGCTAGGGAGCTAGCGGGGAATGAG.

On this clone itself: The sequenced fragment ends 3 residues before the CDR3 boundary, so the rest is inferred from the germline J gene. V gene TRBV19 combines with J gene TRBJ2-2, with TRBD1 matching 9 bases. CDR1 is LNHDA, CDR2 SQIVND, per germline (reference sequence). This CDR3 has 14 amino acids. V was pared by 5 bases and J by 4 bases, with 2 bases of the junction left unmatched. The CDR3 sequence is CASSGQGSTGELFF. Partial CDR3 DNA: TGTGCCAGTAGTGGACAGGGGAGCACCGGGGAG.

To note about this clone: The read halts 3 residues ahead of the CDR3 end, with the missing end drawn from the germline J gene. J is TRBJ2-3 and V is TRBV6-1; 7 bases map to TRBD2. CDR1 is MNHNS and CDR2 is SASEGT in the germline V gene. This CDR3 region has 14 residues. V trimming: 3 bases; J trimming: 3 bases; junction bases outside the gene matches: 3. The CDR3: CASSDLGGTDTQYF. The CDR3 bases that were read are TGTGCCAGCAGTGACCTGGGGGGGACAGATACG.

The part of the CDR3 DNA that was read is TGTGCCTGGCTGGGGCCCTATAATTCACCC. As protein: CAWLGPYNSP. The whole CDR3 protein is CAWLGPYNSPLHF. This chain joins TRBV30 and TRBJ1-6; tentatively, D is TRBD1 (5 bases). The sequence runs out 3 residues before the end of the CDR3; the remainder is reconstructed from the germline J gene. Trimming cost V 5 bases and J 2 bases, with 7 bases left between them. In germline, CDR1 is GTSNPN, CDR2 SVGIG (reference sequence). This CDR3 spans 13 amino acids.

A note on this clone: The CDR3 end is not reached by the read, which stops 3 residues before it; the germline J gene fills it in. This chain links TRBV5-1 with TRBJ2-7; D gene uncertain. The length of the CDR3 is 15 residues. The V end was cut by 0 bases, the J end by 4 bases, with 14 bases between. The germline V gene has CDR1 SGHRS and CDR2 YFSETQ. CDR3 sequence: CASSLGQGGLYEQYF. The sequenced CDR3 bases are TGCGCCAGCAGCTTGGGACAAGGTGGTTTGTACGAG.

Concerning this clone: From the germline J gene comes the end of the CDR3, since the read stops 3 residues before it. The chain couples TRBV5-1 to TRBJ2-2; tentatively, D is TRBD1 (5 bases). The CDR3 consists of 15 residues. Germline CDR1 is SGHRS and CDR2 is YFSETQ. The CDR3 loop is CASSLAGAGANVLFF. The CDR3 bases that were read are TGCGCCAGCAGCTTGGCCGGAGCTGGGGCCAACGTG.

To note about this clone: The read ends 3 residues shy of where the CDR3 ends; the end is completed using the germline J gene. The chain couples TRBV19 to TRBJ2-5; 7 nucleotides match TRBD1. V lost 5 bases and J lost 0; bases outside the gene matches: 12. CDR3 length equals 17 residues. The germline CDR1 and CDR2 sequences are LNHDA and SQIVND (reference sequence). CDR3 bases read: TGTGCCAGTAGTCGGGGTTGTGTTGGACAGGACCAAGAGACC. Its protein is CASSRGCVGQDQET. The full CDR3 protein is CASSRGCVGQDQETQYF. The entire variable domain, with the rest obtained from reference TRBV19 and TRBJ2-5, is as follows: DGGITQSPKYLFRKEGQNVTLSCEQNLNHDAMYWYRQDPGQGLRLIYYSQIVNDFQKGDIAEGYSVSREKKESFPLTVTSAQKNPTAFYLCASSRGCVGQDQETQYFGPGTRLLVL.

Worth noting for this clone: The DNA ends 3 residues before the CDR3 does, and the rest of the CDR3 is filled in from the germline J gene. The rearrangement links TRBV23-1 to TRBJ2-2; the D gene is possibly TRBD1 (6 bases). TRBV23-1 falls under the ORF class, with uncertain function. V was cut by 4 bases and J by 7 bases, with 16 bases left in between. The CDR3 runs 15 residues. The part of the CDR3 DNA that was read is TGCGCCAGCAGTCCCGTCCGGCCCAGGGGCGGGGAG. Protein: CASSPVRPRGGE. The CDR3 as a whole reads CASSPVRPRGGELFF.

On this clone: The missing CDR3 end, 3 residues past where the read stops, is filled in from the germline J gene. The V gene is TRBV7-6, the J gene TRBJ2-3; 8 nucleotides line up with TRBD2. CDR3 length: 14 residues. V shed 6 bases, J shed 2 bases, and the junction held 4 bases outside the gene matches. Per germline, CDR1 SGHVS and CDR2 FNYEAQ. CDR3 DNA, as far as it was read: TGTGCCAGCAGGGCGGGGGGTCACACAGATACG. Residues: CASRAGGHTDT. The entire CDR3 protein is CASRAGGHTDTQYF.

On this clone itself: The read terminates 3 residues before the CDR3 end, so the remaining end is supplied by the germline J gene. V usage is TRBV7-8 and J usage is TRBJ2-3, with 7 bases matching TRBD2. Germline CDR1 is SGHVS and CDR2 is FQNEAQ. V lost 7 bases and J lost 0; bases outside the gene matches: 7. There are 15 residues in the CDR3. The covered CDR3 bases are TGTGCCAGCACCCCGGGGGGTCCTAGCACAGATACG. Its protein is CASTPGGPSTDT. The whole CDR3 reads CASTPGGPSTDTQYF.

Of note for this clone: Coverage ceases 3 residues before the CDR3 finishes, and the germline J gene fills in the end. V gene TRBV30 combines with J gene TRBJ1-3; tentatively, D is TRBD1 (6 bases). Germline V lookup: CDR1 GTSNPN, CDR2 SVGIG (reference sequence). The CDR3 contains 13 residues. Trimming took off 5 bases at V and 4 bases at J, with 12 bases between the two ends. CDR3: CAWDGQYGNTIYF. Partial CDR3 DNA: TGTGCCTGGGATGGACAGTACGGAAACACC.

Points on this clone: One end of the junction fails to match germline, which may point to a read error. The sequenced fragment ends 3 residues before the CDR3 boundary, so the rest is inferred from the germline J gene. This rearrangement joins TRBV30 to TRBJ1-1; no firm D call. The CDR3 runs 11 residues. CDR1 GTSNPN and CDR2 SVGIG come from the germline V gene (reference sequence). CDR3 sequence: CAGSRYTEAFF. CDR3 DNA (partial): TGTGCCGGGAGCAGGTACACTGAA.

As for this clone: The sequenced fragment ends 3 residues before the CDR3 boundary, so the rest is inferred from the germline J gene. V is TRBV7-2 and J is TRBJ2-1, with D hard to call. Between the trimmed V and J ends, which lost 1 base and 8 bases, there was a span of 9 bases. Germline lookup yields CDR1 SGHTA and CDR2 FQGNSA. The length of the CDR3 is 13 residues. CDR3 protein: CASSLGREYEQFF. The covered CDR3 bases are TGTGCCAGCAGCTTAGGTAGAGAATATGAG. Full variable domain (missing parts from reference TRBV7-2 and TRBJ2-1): GAGVSQSPSNKVTEKGKDVELRCDPISGHTALYWYRQSLGQGLEFLIYFQGNSAPDKSGLPSDRFSAERTGGSVSTLTIQRTQQEDSAVYLCASSLGREYEQFFGPGTRLTVL.